Below are 30 T cell receptor beta chains sequenced from a single sample in a study of blood T cell repertoires in COVID-19. TCRdb's table, derived via immunoSEQ multiplex PCR, lists solely in-frame clones and lacks some. The sample yields hundreds of thousands of clones, about nine tenths seen once. Sequenced input: peripheral blood. These receptors came from a woman in her seventies with COVID-19, enrolled during active disease.

This clone was recorded only once. CDR3 coding DNA: TGCAGCGCAGGGGGGGGCCTAAGCTCCTACGAGCAGTACTTC. Translation: CSAGGGLSSYEQYF. The chain is built from TRBV29-1 and TRBJ2-7; D is perhaps TRBD1 or TRBD2 (7 bases each). The ends were cut back, 7 bases at V and 0 bases at J, with 16 bases in the middle. There are 14 residues in the CDR3. The germline CDR1 and CDR2 sequences are SQVTM and ANQGSEA.

J is TRBJ1-1 and V is TRBV7-2, with 7 bases that match TRBD1. CDR1 and CDR2 from the germline V gene are SGHTA and FQGNSA. The junction had 6 bases not matched to a gene; V was cut back by 5 bases and J by 3 bases. The CDR3 spans 14 residues. CDR3 in DNA: TGTGCCAGCAGCCTAGGGGGCAGGGACACTGAAGCTTTCTTT. Its translation is CASSLGGRDTEAFF.

This clone has a single count. The chain has TRBV28 and TRBJ1-3; weak D call: TRBD1 (6 bases). Between the trimmed V and J ends, which lost 6 bases and 0 bases, there was a span of 21 bases. CDR1 MDHEN and CDR2 SYDVKM come from the germline V gene. The CDR3 length is 18 residues. The chain's CDR3 is CASSRRARQALSGNTIYF. CDR3 DNA sequence: TGTGCCAGCAGCCGTCGAGCCCGACAGGCACTCTCTGGAAACACCATATATTTT.

The genes are TRBV6-1 and TRBJ2-7; the D gene is possibly TRBD1 (6 bases). The CDR3 loop spans 13 amino acids. Germline loops: CDR1 MNHNS, CDR2 SASEGT. Trimming took off 3 bases at V and 2 bases at J, with 8 bases between the two ends. The CDR3 loop reads CASSDRGPYEQYF. The CDR3 DNA reads as TGTGCCAGCAGTGACAGGGGTCCCTACGAGCAGTACTTC.

The V gene is TRBV7-9, the J gene TRBJ1-2, with D possibly matching TRBD1 (5 bases). The V end lost 2 bases, the J end lost 7 bases, and 14 bases lay between the germline ends. The germline CDR1 and CDR2 sequences are SEHNR and FQNEAQ (reference sequence). The CDR3 sequence is 14 residues long. The CDR3 sequence: CASSLNTGAGGYTF. DNA of the CDR3: TGTGCCAGCAGCTTAAACACAGGAGCCGGTGGCTACACCTTC.

The chain joins TRBV10-3 to TRBJ1-6; 9 positions match TRBD1. The ends lost 4 bases at V and 7 bases at J; junction bases unmatched: 2. This CDR3 is 14 amino acids long. CDR1 and CDR2 from the germline V gene are ENHRY and SYGVKD. CDR3 sequence reads: CAISGTGANSPLHF. CDR3 DNA: TGTGCCATCAGTGGGACAGGGGCAAATTCACCCCTCCACTTT.

The chain employs TRBV7-8 and TRBJ2-7; 11 bases align to TRBD2. The V gene's germline CDR1 is SGHVS and CDR2 FQNEAQ. The CDR3 totals 15 residues. Losses at the gene ends were 5 bases for V and 4 bases for J; bases not matched to a gene: 7. DNA of the CDR3: TGTGCCAGCAGCCCCACTAGCGGGGGCCGGTACGAGCAGTACTTC. Protein: CASSPTSGGRYEQYF.

This clone was seen only a few times. Other DNA sequences in this specimen translate into the identical CDR3. The V call is TRBV5-1, the J call TRBJ1-1; perhaps TRBD1 as D (6 bases). V shed 0 bases and J shed 2 bases, with 17 bases lying between them. The CDR3 runs 17 residues. Looked up from germline, CDR1 is SGHRS and CDR2 is YFSETQ. The CDR3 here is CASSLEIYREKNTEAFF. For the CDR3, the DNA is TGCGCCAGCAGCTTGGAAATCTACAGGGAGAAAAACACTGAAGCTTTCTTT.

The chain links TRBV7-2 to TRBJ2-7; perhaps TRBD2 as D (5 bases). Germline V CDR1 and CDR2: SGHTA, FQGNSA. The CDR3 is made up of 13 amino acids. V dropped 5 bases and J dropped 8 bases, with 16 bases sitting between them. The DNA of the CDR3 is TGTGCCAGCAGCCTCGAGGGTAGCGCCAAGCAGTACTTC. It codes for CASSLEGSAKQYF.

This clone was counted between two and nine times. The rearrangement joins TRBV7-9 to TRBJ1-5; TRBD1 might be the D (6 bases). Germline CDR1 is SEHNR and CDR2 is FQNEAQ (reference sequence). The V and J ends lost 4 bases and 0 bases respectively, with 10 bases between them. This CDR3 region has 15 residues. CDR3 sequence reads: CASSSWTDSNQPQHF. As DNA, the CDR3 is TGTGCCAGCAGCTCCTGGACAGATAGCAATCAGCCCCAGCATTTT.

The chain uses TRBV2 and TRBJ2-1; 9 nucleotides match TRBD1. The germline V gene encodes CDR1 SNHLY and CDR2 FYNNEI. V trimming: 5 bases; J trimming: 10 bases; junction bases outside the gene matches: 3. The CDR3 has 12 residues. The CDR3 spells CASSNRGLEQFF. The CDR3 DNA reads TGTGCCAGCAGTAACAGGGGGCTCGAGCAGTTCTTC.

The V call is TRBV7-2, the J call TRBJ1-2; D not resolved. V was pared by 5 bases and J by 7 bases, with 11 bases between. Germline assignment: CDR1 SGHTA and CDR2 FQGNSA. The CDR3 is 12 residues long. The CDR3 sequence: CASSLKVRGYTF. In DNA, the CDR3 is TGTGCCAGCAGCCTGAAAGTGCGTGGCTACACCTTC.

V usage is TRBV11-2 and J usage is TRBJ1-2; weak D call: TRBD1 (6 bases). The CDR3 loop spans 15 amino acids. The V and J ends lost 6 bases and 1 base respectively, with 15 bases between them. CDR1 is SGHAT, CDR2 FQNNGV, per germline. The CDR3 here is CASRRMQGNNYGYTF. Here the CDR3 DNA reads TGTGCCAGCAGACGAATGCAGGGGAATAACTATGGCTACACCTTC.

The chain links TRBV29-1 to TRBJ2-2, with TRBD1 as a possible D gene (6 bases). This CDR3 has 13 residues. Germline V gives CDR1 SQVTM, CDR2 ANQGSEA. V was cut by 5 bases and J by 1 base, with 8 bases left in between. The CDR3 nucleotides read TGCAGCGTTCACAGGGAGAACACCGGGGAGCTGTTTTTT. Translation: CSVHRENTGELFF.

The chain couples TRBV6-5 to TRBJ1-5, with 8 bases matching TRBD1. The CDR3 sequence is 14 residues long. Germline CDR1 and CDR2: MNHEY and SVGAGI. V lost 6 bases and J lost 7; bases outside the gene matches: 8. The CDR3 region is CASSAGQGIQPQHF. The DNA of the CDR3 is TGTGCCAGCAGCGCTGGACAGGGTATCCAGCCCCAGCATTTT.

The chain is built from TRBV5-1 and TRBJ1-2; 8 positions match TRBD1. V shed 2 bases, J shed 3 bases, and the junction held 9 bases outside the gene matches. Looked up from germline, CDR1 is SGHRS and CDR2 is YFSETQ. This CDR3 has 16 residues. DNA of the CDR3: TGCGCCAGCAGCTTCAATATACAGGGGGTGGACTATGGCTACACCTTC. Translation gives CASSFNIQGVDYGYTF.

This clone was counted between two and nine times. V usage is TRBV10-2 and J usage is TRBJ2-7; 9 nucleotides align to TRBD2. This CDR3 region has 13 residues. Germline loops: CDR1 WSHSY, CDR2 SAAADI. After removal of 2 bases from V and 6 bases from J, the junction contained 2 bases not matched to a gene. This CDR3 is CASSEPSGVEQYF. CDR3 DNA sequence: TGCGCCAGCAGTGAGCCTAGCGGGGTCGAGCAGTACTTC.

The chain combines TRBV27 with TRBJ1-5; D is undetermined. Germline-derived CDR1 and CDR2 are MNHEY and SMNVEV (reference sequence). This CDR3 is 15 amino acids long. Between the trimmed V and J ends, which lost 2 bases and 4 bases, there was a span of 12 bases. DNA of the CDR3: TGTGCCAGCAGTTTAGTGGGCGGCGGGAATCAGCCCCAGCATTTT. Protein product: CASSLVGGGNQPQHF.

DNA of the CDR3: TGTGCCAGCTCACGGGCCGCAACTAATGAAAAACTGTTTTTT. It is translated as CASSRAATNEKLFF. This rearrangement joins TRBV18 to TRBJ1-4; D is uncertain. Germline V lookup: CDR1 KGHSH, CDR2 LQKENI. This CDR3 has 14 amino acids. V lost 4 bases, J lost 0 bases, and 6 bases lay in between.

The chain links TRBV6-5 to TRBJ1-1; the D is unclear. The V gene lost 2 bases and the J gene lost 1 base, with 5 bases spanning the gap. Germline CDR1 MNHEY, CDR2 SVGAGI. The CDR3 consists of 13 residues. The CDR3 DNA sequence: TGTGCCAGCAGTTACCGGTGGAACACTGAAGCTTTCTTT. It codes for CASSYRWNTEAFF.

This chain joins TRBV2 and TRBJ2-5, with TRBD1 identical over 8 bases. CDR1 is SNHLY and CDR2 is FYNNEI in the germline V gene. The V gene end was trimmed by 7 bases and the J gene end by 4 bases; junction bases not matched to a gene: 5. CDR3 size: 13 residues. Here the CDR3 reads CASKGQGRETQYF. CDR3 DNA sequence: TGTGCCAGCAAAGGACAGGGAAGAGAGACCCAGTACTTC.

The chain employs TRBV29-1 and TRBJ1-1; the D gene is possibly TRBD1 (6 bases). The CDR3 is made up of 14 amino acids. V was cut by 7 bases and J by 2 bases, with 17 bases left in between. Germline CDR1 is SQVTM and CDR2 is ANQGSEA. The CDR3 protein is CSGRFGQINTEAFF. The DNA for the CDR3 is TGCAGCGGGCGATTTGGACAGATTAACACTGAAGCTTTCTTT.

The chain couples TRBV7-2 to TRBJ2-1, with unresolved D. Germline V lookup: CDR1 SGHTA, CDR2 FQGNSA. V was cut by 4 bases and J by 4 bases, with 8 bases left in between. The CDR3 runs to 13 residues. CDR3 region: CASSSLTYNEQFF. DNA of the CDR3: TGTGCCAGCAGCTCCCTCACATACAATGAGCAGTTCTTC.

This chain joins TRBV13 and TRBJ1-2; weak D call: TRBD1 (6 bases). The CDR3 is 12 amino acids. The germline V and J ends were trimmed by 3 bases and 6 bases, with 8 bases remaining between them. Per the germline V gene, CDR1 is PRHDT and CDR2 is FYEKMQ (reference sequence). The CDR3 sequence: CASSFQGHGYTF. CDR3 nucleotides: TGTGCCAGCAGCTTTCAGGGGCATGGCTACACCTTC.

The rearrangement uses TRBV2 and TRBJ1-2, with D hard to call. Germline assignment: CDR1 SNHLY and CDR2 FYNNEI. The V end was cut by 3 bases, the J end by 3 bases, with 11 bases between. The CDR3 sequence is 14 residues long. CDR3 amino acids: CASSDREGDYGYTF. CDR3 nucleotides: TGTGCCAGCAGTGACCGGGAGGGCGACTATGGCTACACCTTC.

The V gene is TRBV28, the J gene TRBJ1-5; 7 bases map to TRBD1. Germline V gives CDR1 MDHEN, CDR2 SYDVKM. This CDR3 spans 20 amino acids. V lost 1 base and J lost 2; bases outside the gene matches: 17. CDR3 region: CASSLLRGGQDRRRNQPQHF. CDR3 bases: TGTGCCAGCAGTTTATTGCGCGGAGGACAGGACCGGCGGCGCAATCAGCCCCAGCATTTT.

The CDR3 here is CASSLAGSSYNEQFF. DNA of the CDR3: TGTGCCAGCAGCTTGGCGGGGAGCTCCTACAATGAGCAGTTCTTC. V gene TRBV5-8 combines with J gene TRBJ2-1, with TRBD2 as a possible D gene (5 bases). The CDR3 contains 15 residues. The V end was cut by 0 bases, the J end by 0 bases, with 7 bases between. Germline V gives CDR1 SGHTS, CDR2 YDEGEE.

The chain has TRBV6-2 or TRBV6-3 and TRBJ2-3; D might be TRBD2 (6 bases). The CDR3 extends over 18 amino acids. Trimming stripped 0 bases from V and 0 bases from J, with 16 bases between. Germline loops: CDR1 MNHEY, CDR2 SVGEGT. CDR3 DNA sequence: TGTGCCAGCAGTTACTCGTTCCGGACGGGGGTTAGCACAGATACGCAGTATTTT. It yields the protein CASSYSFRTGVSTDTQYF.

The rearrangement joins TRBV3-1 (or the pseudogene TRBV3-2) to TRBJ1-1; TRBD1 matches at 9 bases. The trim removed 0 bases at V and 4 bases at J, leaving 3 bases unmatched. This CDR3 has 15 amino acids. The germline CDR1 and CDR2 sequences are LGHDT and YNNKEL (reference sequence). This CDR3 reads CASSQDRQGGTEAFF. The CDR3 region has the DNA TGTGCCAGCAGCCAAGATCGACAGGGGGGCACTGAAGCTTTCTTT.

This chain uses TRBV7-2 with TRBJ2-3; D gene uncertain. V lost 1 base to trimming and J lost 6 bases, with 5 bases between them. CDR1 and CDR2 (germline): SGHTA, FQGNSA. The CDR3 is made up of 12 amino acids. The CDR3 nucleotides are TGTGCCAGCAGCTTAGTTGGCGATACGCAGTATTTT. This translates into CASSLVGDTQYF.